Each of the 8 T cell receptor beta chains below was sequenced from the same sample in a study of shared clonotypes between healthy human individuals (dated by TCRdb to about 2020). Libraries were made using the immunoSEQ multiplex PCR assay. In its TCRdb copy, this immuneACCESS table keeps in-frame sequences only and misses some clones. Where compared with another copy, unresolved V genes explain less than half of these, and the others have no known cause. The sample includes approximately 2,000,000 clones, with around 90% observed a single time. The leading ten clones occupy around 0.4% of the sample. The sequencing input was naive CD4+ T cells from PBMCs. The sample's cell subset or site, from its label and the paper: CD45RA+ positively selected. The source is a man in his late teens or twenties in good health. Some clones in this sample may be carry-over from other donors' samples.

The rearrangement joins TRBV5-3 to TRBJ1-1; D ambiguous. TRBV5-3 is designated an ORF whose function remains uncertain. This CDR3 spans 12 amino acids. V was clipped by 5 bases and J by 1 base, with 6 bases between them. As DNA, the CDR3 is TGTGCCAGAAGAGAGAGGAACACTGAAGCTTTCTTT. Residues: CARRERNTEAFF.

The rearrangement uses TRBV7-9 and TRBJ2-3; D uncertain. Deletions cut 4 bases from V and 2 bases from J, with 10 bases between. Germline CDR1 SEHNR, CDR2 FQNEAQ (reference sequence). This CDR3 comprises 14 residues. CDR3 loop: CASSSLGHTDTQYF. The CDR3 DNA reads as TGTGCCAGCAGCTCCCTAGGGCACACAGATACGCAGTATTTT.

The chain is built from TRBV4-1 and TRBJ2-5; TRBD2 matches 11 bases. V was pared by 1 base and J by 2 bases, with 3 bases of the junction left unmatched. The CDR3 covers 16 residues. CDR1 is MGHRA and CDR2 is YSYEKL in the germline V gene. CDR3 sequence: CASSQGGTSGQETQYF. The CDR3, as DNA: TGCGCCAGCAGCCAAGGGGGGACTAGCGGTCAAGAGACCCAGTACTTC.

The gene calls are TRBV4-2 and TRBJ2-2; D is possibly TRBD2 (6 bases). V lost 1 base, J lost 6 bases, and 12 bases lay in between. The CDR3 contains 15 residues. The V gene's germline CDR1 is LGHNA and CDR2 YNFKEQ. The DNA for the CDR3 is TGTGCCAGCAGCCAAGTGTTAGCGGTGGCCGGGGAGCTGTTTTTT. Translating gives CASSQVLAVAGELFF.

This chain uses TRBV5-1 with TRBJ2-7, with 11 bases identical to TRBD1. Germline values: CDR1 SGHRS, CDR2 YFSETQ. The CDR3 has 15 residues. After removal of 1 base from V and 6 bases from J, the junction contained 6 bases not matched to a gene. CDR3 nucleotides: TGCGCCAGCAGCTTGCCCGGGACAGGGGGGAGCGAGCAGTACTTC. This translates into CASSLPGTGGSEQYF.

This chain links TRBV18 with TRBJ2-7; 7 nucleotides match TRBD1. This CDR3 spans 14 amino acids. The junction had 7 bases not matched to a gene; V was cut back by 4 bases and J by 4 bases. Germline loops: CDR1 KGHSH, CDR2 LQKENI. This CDR3 reads CASSHRDRIYEQYF. The CDR3 nucleotides are TGTGCCAGCTCACACCGGGACAGAATATACGAGCAGTACTTC.

This chain uses TRBV11-3 with TRBJ2-1, with 7 bases that match TRBD2. The V gene end was trimmed by 6 bases and the J gene end by 5 bases; junction bases not matched to a gene: 10. CDR1 and CDR2 (germline): SGHNT, YENEEA. CDR3 size: 15 residues. CDR3 coding DNA: TGTGCCAGCAGGCGGGGCGGGAGCCCGGACAATGAGCAGTTCTTC. Translated: CASRRGGSPDNEQFF.

About this clone: Other DNA variants within this sample encode the same CDR3. This chain links TRBV18 with TRBJ2-5, with unresolved D. This CDR3 is built from 13 residues. Germline CDR1 reads KGHSH; CDR2 reads LQKENI. V was cut by 1 base and J by 4 bases, with 7 bases left in between. The CDR3 region is CASSPQGAETQYF. CDR3 DNA: TGTGCCAGCTCACCACAGGGCGCAGAGACCCAGTACTTC. Supplemented by reference TRBV18 and TRBJ2-5, the full variable domain reads NAGVMQNPRHLVRRRGQEARLRCSPMKGHSHVYWYRQLPEEGLKFMVYLQKENIIDESGMPKERFSAEFPKEGPSILRIQQVVRGDSAAYFCASSPQGAETQYFGPGTRLLVL.